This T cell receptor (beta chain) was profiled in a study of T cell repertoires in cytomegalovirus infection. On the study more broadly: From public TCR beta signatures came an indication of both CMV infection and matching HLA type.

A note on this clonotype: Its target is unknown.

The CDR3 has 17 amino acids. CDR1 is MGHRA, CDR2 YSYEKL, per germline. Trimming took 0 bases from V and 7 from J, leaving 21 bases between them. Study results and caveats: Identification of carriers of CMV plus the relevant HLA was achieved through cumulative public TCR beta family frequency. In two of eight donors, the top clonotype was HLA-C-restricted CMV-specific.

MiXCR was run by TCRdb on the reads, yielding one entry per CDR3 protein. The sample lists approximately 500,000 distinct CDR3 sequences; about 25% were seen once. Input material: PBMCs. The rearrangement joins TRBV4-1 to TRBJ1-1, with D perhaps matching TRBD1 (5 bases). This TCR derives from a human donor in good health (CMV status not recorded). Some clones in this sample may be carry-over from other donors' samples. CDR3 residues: CASSQDPAQGGGFEAFF. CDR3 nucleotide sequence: TGCGCCAGCAGCCAAGACCCCGCGCAGGGTGGGGGTTTTGAAGCTTTCTTT.